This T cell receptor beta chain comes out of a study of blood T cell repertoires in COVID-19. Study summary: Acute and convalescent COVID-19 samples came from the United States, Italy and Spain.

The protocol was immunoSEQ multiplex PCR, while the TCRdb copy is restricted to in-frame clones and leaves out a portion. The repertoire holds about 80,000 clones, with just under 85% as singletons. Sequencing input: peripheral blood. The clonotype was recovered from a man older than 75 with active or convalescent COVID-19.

CDR3 coding DNA: TGCGCCAGCAGCCCTCAGTTAGCGGGAGCTTATGGGGCCAACGTCCTGACTTTC. This sequence encodes CASSPQLAGAYGANVLTF. The chain carries TRBV5-1 and TRBJ2-6; 9 bases match TRBD2. The CDR3 is made up of 18 amino acids. The trim removed 4 bases at V and 3 bases at J, leaving 11 bases unmatched. CDR1 and CDR2 (germline): SGHRS, YFSETQ.